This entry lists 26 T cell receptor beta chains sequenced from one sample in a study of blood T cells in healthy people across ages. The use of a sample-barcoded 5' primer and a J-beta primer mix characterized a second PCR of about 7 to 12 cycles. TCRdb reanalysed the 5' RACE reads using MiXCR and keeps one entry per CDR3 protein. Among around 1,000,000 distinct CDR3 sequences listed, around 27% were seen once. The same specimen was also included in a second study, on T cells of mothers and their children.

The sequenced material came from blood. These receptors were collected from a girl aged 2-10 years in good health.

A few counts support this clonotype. CDR3: CASRDRKNTEAFF. DNA for the CDR3: TGTGCCAGCAGGGACAGGAAGAACACTGAAGCTTTCTTT. The rearrangement links TRBV6-2 or TRBV6-3 to TRBJ1-1; TRBD1 aligns across 7 bases. Per the germline V gene, CDR1 is MNHEY and CDR2 is SVGEGT. The CDR3 consists of 13 residues. V trimming: 6 bases; J trimming: 1 base; junction bases outside the gene matches: 2.

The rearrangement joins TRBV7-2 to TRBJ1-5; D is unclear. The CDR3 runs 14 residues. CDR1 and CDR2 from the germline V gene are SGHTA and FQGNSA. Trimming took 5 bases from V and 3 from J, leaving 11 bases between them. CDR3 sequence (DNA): TGTGCCAGCAGCACCGGGCTCTTCAATCAGCCCCAGCATTTT. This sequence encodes CASSTGLFNQPQHF. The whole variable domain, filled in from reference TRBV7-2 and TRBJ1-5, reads GAGVSQSPSNKVTEKGKDVELRCDPISGHTALYWYRQSLGQGLEFLIYFQGNSAPDKSGLPSDRFSAERTGGSVSTLTIQRTQQEDSAVYLCASSTGLFNQPQHFGDGTRLSIL.

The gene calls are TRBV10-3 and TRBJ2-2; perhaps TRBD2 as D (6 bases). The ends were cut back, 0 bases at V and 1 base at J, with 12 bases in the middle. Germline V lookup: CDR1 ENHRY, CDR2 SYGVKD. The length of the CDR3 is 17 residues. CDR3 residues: CAISESLLAVNTGELFF. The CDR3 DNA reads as TGTGCCATCAGTGAGTCCCTCTTAGCGGTGAACACCGGGGAGCTGTTTTTT.

The CDR3 region is CASSWEYRRTYEQYF. CDR3 in DNA: TGTGCCAGCAGTTGGGAATACAGGAGAACCTACGAGCAGTACTTC. The rearrangement joins TRBV2 to TRBJ2-5, with D possibly matching TRBD1 (5 bases). The better agreement between TRBJ2-7 and the DNA end casts doubt on the J call. This CDR3 region has 15 residues. Germline lookup yields CDR1 SNHLY and CDR2 FYNNEI.

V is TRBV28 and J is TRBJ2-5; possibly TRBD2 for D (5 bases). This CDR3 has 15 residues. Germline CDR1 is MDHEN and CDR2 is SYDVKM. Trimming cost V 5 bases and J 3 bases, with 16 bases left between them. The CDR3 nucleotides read TGTGCCAGCAGTCCCCTCCGGACTTATGAAGAGACCCAGTACTTC. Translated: CASSPLRTYEETQYF.

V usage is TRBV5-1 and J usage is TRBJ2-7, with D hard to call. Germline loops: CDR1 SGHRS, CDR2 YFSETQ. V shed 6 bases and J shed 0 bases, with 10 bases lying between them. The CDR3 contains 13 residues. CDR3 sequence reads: CASTPDGSYEQYF. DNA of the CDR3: TGCGCCAGCACCCCGGACGGCTCCTACGAGCAGTACTTC.

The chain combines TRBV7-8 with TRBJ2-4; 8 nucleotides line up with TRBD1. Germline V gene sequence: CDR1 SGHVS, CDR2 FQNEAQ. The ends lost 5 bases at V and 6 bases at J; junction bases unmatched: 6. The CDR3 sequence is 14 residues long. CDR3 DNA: TGTGCCAGCAGCCCGGGACAGGTTGTAAACATTCAGTACTTC. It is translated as CASSPGQVVNIQYF. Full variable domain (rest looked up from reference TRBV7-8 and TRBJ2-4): GAGVSQSPRYKVAKRGQDVALRCDPISGHVSLFWYQQALGQGPEFLTYFQNEAQLDKSGLPSDRFFAERPEGSVSTLKIQRTQQEDSAVYLCASSPGQVVNIQYFGAGTRLSVL.

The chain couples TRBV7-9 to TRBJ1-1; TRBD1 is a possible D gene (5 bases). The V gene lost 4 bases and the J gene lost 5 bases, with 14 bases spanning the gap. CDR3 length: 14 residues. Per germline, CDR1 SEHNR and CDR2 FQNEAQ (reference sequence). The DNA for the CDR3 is TGTGCCAGCAGCTCGGACACCCGATCGACTGAAGCTTTCTTT. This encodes CASSSDTRSTEAFF.

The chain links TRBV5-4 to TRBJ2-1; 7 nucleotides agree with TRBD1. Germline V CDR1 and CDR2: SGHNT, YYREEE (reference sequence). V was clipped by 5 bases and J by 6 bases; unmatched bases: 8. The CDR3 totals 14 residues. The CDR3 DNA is TGTGCCAGCAGTCCCGGGACAGATATCAATGAGCAGTTCTTC. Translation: CASSPGTDINEQFF.

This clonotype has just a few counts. In nucleotides, the CDR3 is TGTGCCAGCAGTTTTTCCACGGAGGGAGGAAACACCATATATTTT. Translating it yields CASSFSTEGGNTIYF. This rearrangement joins TRBV12-3 or TRBV12-4 to TRBJ1-3; D is uncertain. Trimming shortened V by 3 bases and J by 4 bases, and 13 bases separated the two germline ends. The CDR3 length is 15 residues.

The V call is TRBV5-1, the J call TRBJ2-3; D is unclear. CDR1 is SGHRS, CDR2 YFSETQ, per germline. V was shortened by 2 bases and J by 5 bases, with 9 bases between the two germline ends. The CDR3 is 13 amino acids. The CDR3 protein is CASSLAFQDTQYF. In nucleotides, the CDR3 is TGCGCCAGCAGCTTAGCATTCCAAGATACGCAGTATTTT. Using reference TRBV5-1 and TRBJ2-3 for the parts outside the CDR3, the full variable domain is KAGVTQTPRYLIKTRGQQVTLSCSPISGHRSVSWYQQTPGQGLQFLFEYFSETQRNKGNFPGRFSGRQFSNSRSEMNVSTLELGDSALYLCASSLAFQDTQYFGPGTRLTVL.

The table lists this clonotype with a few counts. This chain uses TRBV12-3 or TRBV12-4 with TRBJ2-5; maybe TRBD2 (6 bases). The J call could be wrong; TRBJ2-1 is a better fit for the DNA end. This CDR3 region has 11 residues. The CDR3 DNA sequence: TGTGCCAGCAGGGGAGGAGGTGAGCAGTTCTTC. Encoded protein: CASRGGGEQFF.

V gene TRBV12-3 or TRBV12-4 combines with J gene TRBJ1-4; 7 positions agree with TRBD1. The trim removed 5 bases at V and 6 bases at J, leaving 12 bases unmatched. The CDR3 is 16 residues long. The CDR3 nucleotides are TGTGCCAGCAGTCGCGGACAGGCCGTGGGTTATGAAAAACTGTTTTTT. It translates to CASSRGQAVGYEKLFF.

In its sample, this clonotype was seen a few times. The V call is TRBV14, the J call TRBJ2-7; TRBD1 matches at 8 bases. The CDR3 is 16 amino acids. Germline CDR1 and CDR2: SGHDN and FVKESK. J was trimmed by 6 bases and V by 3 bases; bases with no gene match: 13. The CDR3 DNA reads TGTGCCAGCAGCCACGCTACAGGGGGTGAGTCACGCGAGCAGTACTTC. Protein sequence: CASSHATGGESREQYF.

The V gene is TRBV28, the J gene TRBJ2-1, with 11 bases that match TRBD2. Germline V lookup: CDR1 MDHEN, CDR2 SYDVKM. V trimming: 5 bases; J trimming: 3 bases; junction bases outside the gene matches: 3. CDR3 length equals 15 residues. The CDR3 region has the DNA TGTGCCAGCAGTAATAGCGGGAGGGGCTACAATGAGCAGTTCTTC. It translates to CASSNSGRGYNEQFF.

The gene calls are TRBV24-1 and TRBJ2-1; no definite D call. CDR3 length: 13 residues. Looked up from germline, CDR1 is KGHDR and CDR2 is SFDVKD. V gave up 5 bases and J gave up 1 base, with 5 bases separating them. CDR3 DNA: TGTGCCACCAGTGCCAAATCCTACAATGAGCAGTTCTTC. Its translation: CATSAKSYNEQFF.

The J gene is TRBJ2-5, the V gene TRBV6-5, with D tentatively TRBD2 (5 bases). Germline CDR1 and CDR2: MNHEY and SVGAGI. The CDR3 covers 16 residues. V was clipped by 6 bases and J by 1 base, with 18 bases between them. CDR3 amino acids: CASSPGGQVGQETQYF. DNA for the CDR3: TGTGCCAGCAGCCCCGGCGGGCAGGTCGGCCAAGAGACCCAGTACTTC.

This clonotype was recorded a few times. DNA for the CDR3: TGTGCCAGCAGCTTAAACAGGGGACGAGGCTACACCTTC. Protein sequence: CASSLNRGRGYTF. This chain links TRBV7-2 with TRBJ1-2; 7 nucleotides line up with TRBD1. The CDR3 is 13 amino acids. Germline values: CDR1 SGHTA, CDR2 FQGNSA. V lost 2 bases, J lost 8 bases, and 5 bases stayed unmatched.

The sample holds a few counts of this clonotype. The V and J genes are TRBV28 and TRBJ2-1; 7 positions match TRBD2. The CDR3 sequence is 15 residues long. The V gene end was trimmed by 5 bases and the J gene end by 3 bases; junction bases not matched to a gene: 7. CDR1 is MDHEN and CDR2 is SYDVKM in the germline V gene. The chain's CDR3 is CASSPAGLGYNEQFF. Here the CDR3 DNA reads TGTGCCAGCAGTCCAGCGGGACTTGGCTACAATGAGCAGTTCTTC. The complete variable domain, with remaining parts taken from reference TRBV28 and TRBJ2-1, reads DVKVTQSSRYLVKRTGEKVFLECVQDMDHENMFWYRQDPGLGLRLIYFSYDVKMKEKGDIPEGYSVSREKKERFSLILESASTNQTSMYLCASSPAGLGYNEQFFGPGTRLTVL.

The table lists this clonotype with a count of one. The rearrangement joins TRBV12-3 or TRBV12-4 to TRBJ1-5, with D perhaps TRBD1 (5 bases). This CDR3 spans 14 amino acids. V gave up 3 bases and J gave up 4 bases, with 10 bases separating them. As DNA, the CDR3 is TGTGCCAGCAGTTTGGGGCAGACTAATCAGCCCCAGCATTTT. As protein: CASSLGQTNQPQHF.

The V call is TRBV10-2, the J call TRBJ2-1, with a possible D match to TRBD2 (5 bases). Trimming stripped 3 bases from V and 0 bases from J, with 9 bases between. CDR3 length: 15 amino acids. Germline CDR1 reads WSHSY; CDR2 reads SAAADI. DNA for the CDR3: TGCGCCAGCAGTGATCTAGGGAGCTCCTACAATGAGCAGTTCTTC. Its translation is CASSDLGSSYNEQFF.

DNA for the CDR3: TGCAGCGTTGAAGTATGGGCAGGGCCCTCTAATGAAAAACTGTTTTTT. This codes for CSVEVWAGPSNEKLFF. The chain has TRBV29-1 and TRBJ1-4; D possibly corresponds to TRBD1 (5 bases). Germline-derived CDR1 and CDR2 are SQVTM and ANQGSEA. V lost 1 base and J lost 3, with 15 bases in between. CDR3 length equals 16 residues.

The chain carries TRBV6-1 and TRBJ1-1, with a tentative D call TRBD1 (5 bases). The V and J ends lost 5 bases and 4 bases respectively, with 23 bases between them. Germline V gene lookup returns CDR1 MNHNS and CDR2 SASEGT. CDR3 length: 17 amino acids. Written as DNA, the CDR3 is TGTGCCAGCAGTCCTAGACCCGGGACGTTCGGGGGCACTGAAGCTTTCTTT. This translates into CASSPRPGTFGGTEAFF.

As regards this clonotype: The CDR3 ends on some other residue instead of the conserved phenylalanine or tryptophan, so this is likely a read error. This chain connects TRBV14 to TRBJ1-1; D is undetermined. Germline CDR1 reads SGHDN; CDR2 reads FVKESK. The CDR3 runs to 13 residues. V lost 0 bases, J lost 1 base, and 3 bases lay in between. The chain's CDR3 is CASSQDTNTEAFL. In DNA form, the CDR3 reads TGTGCCAGCAGCCAAGACACGAACACTGAAGCTTTCCTT.

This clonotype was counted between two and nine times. The DNA of the CDR3 is TGCAGCGTTGGGGGACAGGGGTCAAACATTCAGTACTTC. Its translation is CSVGGQGSNIQYF. The chain combines TRBV29-1 with TRBJ2-4; TRBD1 agrees at 10 bases. The V and J ends lost 4 bases and 6 bases, in that order; junction bases with no gene match: 3. The CDR3 covers 13 residues. Germline assignment: CDR1 SQVTM and CDR2 ANQGSEA.

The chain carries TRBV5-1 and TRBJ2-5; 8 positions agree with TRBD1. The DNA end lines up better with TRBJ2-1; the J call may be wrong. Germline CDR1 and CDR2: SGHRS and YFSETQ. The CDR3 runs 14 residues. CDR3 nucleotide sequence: TGCGCCAGCAACGGACAGGGAAGCTACAATGAGCAGTTCTTC. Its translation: CASNGQGSYNEQFF.